The 21 T cell receptor beta chains below were found in one sample sequenced in a study of blood T cells in healthy people across ages. With a J-beta primer mix and a sample-barcoded 5' primer, a second PCR ran 7 to 11 cycles. Via MiXCR, TCRdb re-called the 5' RACE reads, giving one row per CDR3 protein. The sample holds around 800,000 distinct CDR3 sequences, around 43% seen once. Specimen: blood. These receptor sequences come from a man aged 55 to 70 in good health.

In this sample, this clonotype turned up a few times. The J gene is TRBJ2-1, the V gene TRBV12-3 or TRBV12-4; D not certain. The closer fit of TRBJ2-7 to the DNA end suggests the J call may be wrong. The CDR3 has 16 residues. The CDR3 is CASSLKRPISYNEQYF. The CDR3, as DNA: TGTGCCAGCAGTTTAAAACGACCTATCTCCTACAATGAGCAGTACTTC.

The chain is built from TRBV7-8 and TRBJ1-5; D possibly corresponds to TRBD1 (5 bases). The ends were cut back, 4 bases at V and 2 bases at J, with 18 bases in the middle. In germline, CDR1 is SGHVS, CDR2 FQNEAQ. This CDR3 has 17 residues. The CDR3 DNA sequence: TGTGCCAGCAGCTCCCGTGGCGGGGGGTTGGGCAATCAGCCCCAGCATTTT. Translated, it gives CASSSRGGGLGNQPQHF.

The J gene is TRBJ2-5, the V gene TRBV6-1; D call uncertain. CDR1 is MNHNS, CDR2 SASEGT, per germline. Trimming took off 6 bases at V and 11 bases at J, with 22 bases between the two ends. The CDR3 contains 14 residues. The CDR3 sequence is CASSTILGRIEQYF. The CDR3, as DNA: TGTGCCAGCAGCACCATATTAGGCAGGATAGAGCAGTACTTC.

As to this clonotype: A much larger clone sits a single nucleotide away, making a read error possible. The rearrangement uses TRBV7-2 and TRBJ2-5; TRBD2 aligns across 13 bases. Gene TRBJ2-1 matches the end of the DNA better, so the J call may be wrong. The CDR3 is 16 residues long. Germline assignment: CDR1 SGHTA and CDR2 FQGNSA. CDR3 loop: CASSLTSGGYQETQFF. CDR3 in DNA: TGTGCCAGCAGCTTGACTAGCGGGGGGTACCAAGAGACCCAGTTCTTC.

This clonotype was seen a handful of times. The chain uses TRBV5-1 and TRBJ2-1; D is uncertain. Trimming took off 1 base at V and 5 bases at J, with 16 bases between the two ends. This CDR3 is built from 16 residues. Germline loops: CDR1 SGHRS, CDR2 YFSETQ. The chain's CDR3 is CASSLKAPGGDNEQFF. CDR3 bases: TGCGCCAGCAGCTTGAAGGCTCCGGGCGGAGACAATGAGCAGTTCTTC.

The V gene is TRBV20-1, the J gene TRBJ2-7, with no clear D. Trimming cost V 0 bases and J 0 bases, with 12 bases left between them. Germline V gives CDR1 DFQATT, CDR2 SNEGSKA (reference sequence). The CDR3 is 15 residues long. CDR3 DNA: TGCAGTGCTAGAGATCCTTCAGTCGTCTCCTACGAGCAGTACTTC. This encodes CSARDPSVVSYEQYF.

This clonotype was detected ten times or more. This chain joins TRBV29-1 and TRBJ1-2; D gene ambiguous. The CDR3 is 12 amino acids. Germline values: CDR1 SQVTM, CDR2 ANQGSEA. V was trimmed by 1 base and J by 7 bases, leaving 10 bases between them. CDR3 protein: CSVEGTEAGYTF. DNA for the CDR3: TGCAGCGTTGAAGGGACGGAGGCTGGCTACACCTTC.

This rearrangement joins TRBV6-1 to TRBJ1-1; TRBD1 agrees at 7 bases. CDR1 and CDR2 (germline): MNHNS, SASEGT. J was trimmed by 0 bases and V by 7 bases; bases with no gene match: 14. The CDR3 loop spans 17 amino acids. CDR3 DNA sequence: TGTGCCAGCATGAAAAAGCCTTTGGGACAGTTGAACACTGAAGCTTTCTTT. It encodes CASMKKPLGQLNTEAFF.

The chain has TRBV9 and TRBJ2-3; TRBD1 matches at 7 bases. This CDR3 region has 14 residues. J lost 6 bases, V lost 1 base, and 5 bases had no gene match. Germline V lookup: CDR1 SGDLS, CDR2 YYNGEE. The CDR3 reads CASSVLQGMDTQYF. The CDR3 DNA reads TGTGCCAGCAGCGTATTACAGGGGATGGATACGCAGTATTTT.

This clonotype appeared a few times. The chain employs TRBV29-1 and TRBJ2-5, with D perhaps being TRBD1 or TRBD2 (5 bases each). The V gene lost 7 bases and the J gene lost 0 bases, with 15 bases spanning the gap. The CDR3 covers 14 residues. Germline-derived CDR1 and CDR2 are SQVTM and ANQGSEA. The CDR3 DNA is TGCAGCGGCCGGGGCGTCTGGTACCAAGAGACCCAGTACTTC. Amino acids: CSGRGVWYQETQYF.

This clonotype showed up just a few times. The gene calls are TRBV10-3 and TRBJ1-1; D ambiguous. The CDR3 is 14 amino acids. Germline CDR1 reads ENHRY; CDR2 reads SYGVKD. V was clipped by 3 bases and J by 6 bases, with 14 bases between them. The DNA of the CDR3 is TGTGCCATCAGTGATTTAGGGATAGGTGCTGAAGCTTTCTTT. Encoded protein: CAISDLGIGAEAFF.

This clonotype was counted a few times. This chain connects TRBV6-6 to TRBJ2-7; D is possibly TRBD1 (6 bases). Germline values: CDR1 MNHNY, CDR2 SVGAGI (reference sequence). With 4 bases removed from V and 3 bases from J, the gap between germline ends came to 13 bases. The CDR3 spans 14 residues. CDR3 nucleotides: TGTGCCAGCAGTTCTCAGGGGATGGGCTACGAGCAGTACTTC. Its translation: CASSSQGMGYEQYF.

This clonotype occurred a few times. CDR3 nucleotides: TGTGCCAGCAGCTTAGTTCTTACGAACACCGGGGAGCTGTTTTTT. Translated, it gives CASSLVLTNTGELFF. The chain is built from TRBV7-2 and TRBJ2-2, with unresolved D. The CDR3 extends over 15 amino acids. Germline loops: CDR1 SGHTA, CDR2 FQGNSA. The germline V and J ends were trimmed by 1 base and 0 bases, with 6 bases remaining between them.

The chain couples TRBV4-1 to TRBJ2-5, with 8 bases aligning to TRBD2. J was trimmed by 1 base and V by 1 base; bases with no gene match: 2. The CDR3 has 15 residues. The germline CDR1 and CDR2 sequences are MGHRA and YSYEKL. CDR3: CASSQVGTSQETQYF. The CDR3, as DNA: TGCGCCAGCAGCCAAGTAGGGACTAGCCAAGAGACCCAGTACTTC.

This clonotype occurred many times. The chain couples TRBV5-1 to TRBJ2-1; D may match TRBD1 or TRBD2 (5 bases each). The CDR3 contains 17 residues. Trimming shortened V by 0 bases and J by 2 bases, and 15 bases separated the two germline ends. The V gene's germline CDR1 is SGHRS and CDR2 YFSETQ. The chain's CDR3 is CASSLEILGTPYNEQFF. CDR3 bases: TGCGCCAGCAGCTTGGAAATTCTGGGGACCCCCTACAATGAGCAGTTCTTC.

This rearrangement joins TRBV7-2 to TRBJ2-5; D remains ambiguous. From germline, CDR1 is SGHTA and CDR2 FQGNSA. The CDR3 covers 15 residues. V shed 2 bases and J shed 1 base, with 11 bases lying between them. The CDR3 DNA sequence: TGTGCCAGCAGCTTACAAACAGACATCCAAGAGACCCAGTACTTC. Amino acids: CASSLQTDIQETQYF.

The gene calls are TRBV20-1 and TRBJ1-6, with 8 nucleotides matching TRBD1. From germline, CDR1 is DFQATT and CDR2 SNEGSKA (reference sequence). J gave up 8 bases and V 4 bases, and 19 bases lay outside the gene matches. The CDR3 spans 18 residues. Written as DNA, the CDR3 is TGCAGTGCTAAGGAGCCCCGGGACAGGTTCCTTTTTGATTCACCCCTCCACTTT. Amino acid sequence: CSAKEPRDRFLFDSPLHF.

This clonotype showed up just a few times. The chain links TRBV20-1 to TRBJ2-5; 9 nucleotides agree with TRBD2. Per germline, CDR1 DFQATT and CDR2 SNEGSKA (reference sequence). Losses at the gene ends were 0 bases for V and 5 bases for J; bases not matched to a gene: 13. There are 17 residues in the CDR3. The CDR3 nucleotides are TGCAGTGCTAGAGATCTCTTAAGCGGGGGGCCGAGGGAGACCCAGTACTTC. It yields the protein CSARDLLSGGPRETQYF.

This chain connects TRBV6-6 to TRBJ2-5, with D unclear. The CDR3 loop spans 14 amino acids. In germline, CDR1 is MNHNY, CDR2 SVGAGI (reference sequence). V lost 6 bases and J 2 bases, leaving 13 bases between the germline ends. In DNA, the CDR3 is TGTGCCAGCAGAGACCCCAGAGTTCAAGAGACCCAGTACTTC. It translates to CASRDPRVQETQYF.

Regarding this clonotype: Just one base apart from a much larger clone, this may be a read error. This chain uses TRBV20-1 with TRBJ1-2; TRBD1 is a possible D gene (6 bases). The CDR3 loop spans 14 amino acids. V lost 3 bases to trimming and J lost 5 bases, with 16 bases between them. Germline V gene sequence: CDR1 DFQATT, CDR2 SNEGSKA (reference sequence). This chain's CDR3 is CSARVSGVGYGYTF. The CDR3 DNA follows: TGCAGTGCTAGGGTTTCAGGGGTTGGGTATGGCTACACCTTC.

The chain carries TRBV20-1 and TRBJ1-4; D perhaps matches TRBD1 (5 bases). The length of the CDR3 is 13 residues. V was shortened by 3 bases and J by 7 bases, with 12 bases between the two germline ends. CDR1 is DFQATT and CDR2 is SNEGSKA in the germline V gene (reference sequence). CDR3 loop: CSARTGTAEKLFF. As DNA, the CDR3 is TGCAGTGCTAGGACCGGGACCGCTGAAAAACTGTTTTTT.